Listed here are 30 T cell receptor beta chains from one sample, sequenced in a study of cytomegalovirus exposure and HLA in healthy donors. The PCR made use of 60 Vbeta and 13 Jbeta primers. Assay: immunoSEQ multiplex PCR; the TCRdb copy retains only in-frame clones and omits some. The sample consists of over 110,000 clones, around 79% of them appearing once. The material sequenced was PBMCs. The receptors were gathered from a female donor in good health and CMV-seronegative.

V gene TRBV6-5 combines with J gene TRBJ2-5, with D unresolved. The CDR3 consists of 13 residues. Germline CDR1 MNHEY, CDR2 SVGAGI. V was trimmed by 1 base and J by 2 bases, leaving 5 bases between them. The CDR3 nucleotides read TGTGCCAGCAGTTACTACTTGCAAGAGACCCAGTACTTC. This codes for CASSYYLQETQYF.

CDR3 loop: CAKTLLAGSSYNEQFF. The CDR3 DNA sequence: TGTGCCAAGACCCTCCTAGCGGGGAGCTCCTACAATGAGCAGTTCTTC. The chain is built from TRBV2 and TRBJ2-1; 9 bases map to TRBD2. This CDR3 spans 16 amino acids. V lost 10 bases and J lost 0; bases outside the gene matches: 10. Germline lookup yields CDR1 SNHLY and CDR2 FYNNEI.

J is TRBJ2-3 and V is TRBV7-9; 8 nucleotides line up with TRBD2. The CDR3 consists of 15 residues. The ends lost 4 bases at V and 3 bases at J; junction bases unmatched: 6. Germline V lookup: CDR1 SEHNR, CDR2 FQNEAQ (reference sequence). The CDR3 DNA follows: TGTGCCAGCAGCTCGCTCGGGGGGGAGACAGATACGCAGTATTTT. This encodes CASSSLGGETDTQYF.

The genes are TRBV5-4 and TRBJ1-2; weak D call: TRBD1 (5 bases). Trimming left V 0 bases short and J 2 bases short, with 11 bases between. The V gene's germline CDR1 is SGHNT and CDR2 YYREEE (reference sequence). The length of the CDR3 is 15 residues. CDR3 in DNA: TGTGCCAGCAGCTTGGGGGGGGAGATGAACTATGGCTACACCTTC. Translated, it gives CASSLGGEMNYGYTF.

The chain employs TRBV19 and TRBJ2-7; D is unresolved. The germline V and J ends were trimmed by 4 bases and 1 base, with 5 bases remaining between them. CDR3 length: 12 residues. Looked up from germline, CDR1 is LNHDA and CDR2 is SQIVND (reference sequence). This chain's CDR3 is CASSTGSYEQYF. The CDR3 DNA reads as TGTGCCAGTAGTACCGGGTCCTACGAGCAGTACTTC.

CDR3 sequence (DNA): TGTGCCAGCAGTTGGAGGGGGGGGGCTCATGGCTACACCTTC. This gives the protein CASSWRGGAHGYTF. The chain combines TRBV27 with TRBJ1-2; D might be TRBD1 (6 bases). Germline V lookup: CDR1 MNHEY, CDR2 SMNVEV (reference sequence). Trimming left V 4 bases short and J 6 bases short, with 15 bases between. The CDR3 is made up of 14 amino acids.

The CDR3 sequence is CASSLTQNEKLFF. CDR3 nucleotide sequence: TGTGCCAGCAGCTTAACACAAAATGAAAAACTGTTTTTT. The chain joins TRBV7-3 to TRBJ1-4, with D unclear. Germline CDR1 SGHTA, CDR2 FQGTGA. The length of the CDR3 is 13 residues. V lost 0 bases to trimming and J lost 5 bases, with 4 bases between them.

The CDR3 coding sequence is TGTGCCACCAGCAGAGGGTACAGCAGCTACGAGCAGTACTTC. Protein sequence: CATSRGYSSYEQYF. The chain carries TRBV15 and TRBJ2-7; no clear D gene. Germline loops: CDR1 LNHNV, CDR2 YYDKDF (reference sequence). The CDR3 runs to 14 residues. The V and J ends lost 1 base and 3 bases respectively, with 10 bases between them. The whole variable domain, filled in from reference TRBV15 and TRBJ2-7, reads DAMVIQNPRYQVTQFGKPVTLSCSQTLNHNVMYWYQQKSSQAPKLLFHYYDKDFNNEADTPDNFQSRRPNTSFCFLDIRSPGLGDTAMYLCATSRGYSSYEQYFGPGTRLTVT.

This chain connects TRBV25-1 to TRBJ1-1; D not certain. Deletions cut 4 bases from V and 8 bases from J, with 11 bases between. The CDR3 has 12 residues. CDR1 is MGHDK, CDR2 SYGVNS, per germline. CDR3 in amino acids: CASSGPTREAFF. The CDR3 nucleotides are TGTGCCAGCAGTGGGCCCACACGCGAAGCTTTCTTT.

This rearrangement joins TRBV2 to TRBJ2-7, with 7 nucleotides matching TRBD2. The germline V gene encodes CDR1 SNHLY and CDR2 FYNNEI. V shed 2 bases and J 3 bases; nucleotides not matched to a gene: 7. The CDR3 has 15 amino acids. As DNA, the CDR3 is TGTGCCAGCAGTGAAATGCGGACTAGTCTCTACGAGCAGTACTTC. Its protein product is CASSEMRTSLYEQYF. Combining the CDR3 with reference TRBV2 and TRBJ2-7 gives the whole variable domain EPEVTQTPSHQVTQMGQEVILRCVPISNHLYFYWYRQILGQKVEFLVSFYNNEISEKSEIFDDQFSVERPDGSNFTLKIRSTKLEDSAMYFCASSEMRTSLYEQYFGPGTRLTVT.

J is TRBJ2-7 and V is TRBV7-2; D might be TRBD2 (5 bases). The V end lost 4 bases, the J end lost 10 bases, and 11 bases lay between the germline ends. CDR1 SGHTA and CDR2 FQGNSA come from the germline V gene. The CDR3 totals 11 residues. The CDR3 spells CASSSPGKQYF. The CDR3 DNA sequence: TGTGCCAGCAGCTCACCGGGGAAACAGTACTTC. Drawing the rest from reference TRBV7-2 and TRBJ2-7, the complete variable domain is GAGVSQSPSNKVTEKGKDVELRCDPISGHTALYWYRQSLGQGLEFLIYFQGNSAPDKSGLPSDRFSAERTGGSVSTLTIQRTQQEDSAVYLCASSSPGKQYFGPGTRLTVT.

V and J are TRBV27 and TRBJ1-5, with 9 bases matching TRBD1. Germline CDR1 and CDR2: MNHEY and SMNVEV (reference sequence). The CDR3 is 14 amino acids. With V trimmed by 6 bases and J by 4 bases, 4 bases remained unmatched. DNA of the CDR3: TGTGCCAGCAGACCCGGGACAGGGAATCAGCCCCAGCATTTT. The encoded protein is CASRPGTGNQPQHF.

The J gene is TRBJ2-1, the V gene TRBV4-3; TRBD1 aligns across 7 bases. The CDR3 extends over 14 amino acids. Germline-derived CDR1 and CDR2 are LGHNA and YSLEER. The ends lost 2 bases at V and 7 bases at J; junction bases unmatched: 5. The CDR3 reads CASSQPYRGNEQFF. The CDR3 nucleotides read TGCGCCAGCAGCCAACCATACAGGGGTAATGAGCAGTTCTTC.

V is TRBV15 and J is TRBJ2-7; TRBD1 agrees at 9 bases. The germline CDR1 and CDR2 sequences are LNHNV and YYDKDF (reference sequence). The J segment lost 2 bases and the V segment lost 5 bases, leaving 4 bases of the junction unmatched. The CDR3 has 14 residues. The CDR3 region is CATSARQGAYEQYF. CDR3 coding DNA: TGTGCCACCAGCGCCCGACAGGGGGCCTACGAGCAGTACTTC.

This chain joins TRBV7-9 and TRBJ1-1, with TRBD1 identical over 7 bases. This CDR3 comprises 14 residues. J lost 8 bases, V lost 4 bases, and 10 bases had no gene match. Germline V gives CDR1 SEHNR, CDR2 FQNEAQ (reference sequence). As DNA, the CDR3 is TGTGCCAGCAGCTCAACCCGGACAGGTCGGGAAGCTTTCTTT. Encoded protein: CASSSTRTGREAFF.

The genes are TRBV7-2 and TRBJ1-1, with TRBD1 matching 11 bases. The CDR3 is 15 amino acids. The V segment lost 5 bases and the J segment 6 bases; nucleotides outside the gene matches: 8. Germline CDR1 SGHTA, CDR2 FQGNSA. Here the CDR3 DNA reads TGTGCCAGCAGCCCGATAGGACAGGGGGCCTCTGAAGCTTTCTTT. Translation gives CASSPIGQGASEAFF.

The chain recombines TRBV7-2 with TRBJ1-1; D not certain. Germline values: CDR1 SGHTA, CDR2 FQGNSA. With 5 bases removed from V and 8 bases from J, the gap between germline ends came to 15 bases. This CDR3 comprises 13 residues. The CDR3 is CASSDEGLREAFF. The CDR3 DNA is TGTGCCAGCAGCGACGAGGGCCTTAGGGAAGCTTTCTTT.

The genes are TRBV10-3 and TRBJ1-5; D call uncertain. The CDR3 covers 15 residues. V was pared by 3 bases and J by 6 bases, with 15 bases between. The germline CDR1 and CDR2 sequences are ENHRY and SYGVKD. The CDR3 spells CAISDLGGISQPQHF. Written as DNA, the CDR3 is TGTGCCATCAGTGACCTCGGCGGGATTAGTCAGCCCCAGCATTTT.

The gene calls are TRBV29-1 and TRBJ2-5; 7 bases are shared with TRBD1. The ends lost 4 bases at V and 2 bases at J; junction bases unmatched: 1. Germline CDR1 reads SQVTM; CDR2 reads ANQGSEA. This CDR3 region has 12 residues. This chain's CDR3 is CSVARGQETQYF. The CDR3 region has the DNA TGCAGCGTTGCCAGGGGGCAAGAGACCCAGTACTTC.

The chain uses TRBV7-2 and TRBJ1-3; D possibly corresponds to TRBD1 (6 bases). Trimming stripped 5 bases from V and 0 bases from J, with 11 bases between. This CDR3 comprises 15 residues. The germline gives CDR1 SGHTA, CDR2 FQGNSA. CDR3 sequence (DNA): TGTGCCAGCAGCCCCCGGACAGTCTCTGGAAACACCATATATTTT. It yields the protein CASSPRTVSGNTIYF.

This chain uses TRBV4-3 with TRBJ2-7; no definite D call. CDR3 size: 14 residues. Germline V lookup: CDR1 LGHNA, CDR2 YSLEER. V lost 0 bases and J 1 base, leaving 7 bases between the germline ends. The CDR3 loop is CASSQDTVSYEQYF. As DNA, the CDR3 is TGCGCCAGCAGCCAAGATACGGTATCCTACGAGCAGTACTTC.

The chain links TRBV4-3 to TRBJ2-3; 8 nucleotides match TRBD2. Looked up from germline, CDR1 is LGHNA and CDR2 is YSLEER. This CDR3 is built from 18 residues. V shed 1 base and J 1 base; nucleotides not matched to a gene: 10. CDR3 DNA: TGCGCCAGCAGCCAAGCGGGGGGGACCTATCTCGGCACAGATACGCAGTATTTT. Translated: CASSQAGGTYLGTDTQYF.

The V call is TRBV11-2, the J call TRBJ2-5, with D perhaps TRBD1 (5 bases). The V end was cut by 5 bases, the J end by 3 bases, with 10 bases between. Per germline, CDR1 SGHAT and CDR2 FQNNGV. The CDR3 sequence is 13 residues long. Here the CDR3 DNA reads TGTGCCAGCAGCAAAGGGGAAAAAGAGACCCAGTACTTC. It is translated as CASSKGEKETQYF.

V usage is TRBV7-9 and J usage is TRBJ2-2, with unresolved D. Trimming took 5 bases from V and 0 from J, leaving 13 bases between them. This CDR3 region has 16 residues. Germline-derived CDR1 and CDR2 are SEHNR and FQNEAQ (reference sequence). The CDR3: CASSLLGSSNTGELFF. The CDR3, as DNA: TGTGCCAGCAGCCTCCTCGGTAGTTCGAACACCGGGGAGCTGTTTTTT.

This chain links TRBV9 with TRBJ2-1; TRBD1 agrees at 11 bases. The V gene's germline CDR1 is SGDLS and CDR2 YYNGEE. V dropped 0 bases and J dropped 7; count of bases not matched to a gene: 6. This CDR3 is built from 16 residues. The CDR3 loop is CASSVGGTGGWNEQFF. The CDR3 coding sequence is TGTGCCAGCAGCGTAGGTGGGACAGGGGGATGGAATGAGCAGTTCTTC.

CDR3 coding DNA: TGTGCCTGGCAACAGGGGGCCCCCTACAATGAGCAGTTCTTC. Protein sequence: CAWQQGAPYNEQFF. V and J are TRBV30 and TRBJ2-1; 9 nucleotides match TRBD1. The CDR3 contains 14 residues. Germline V CDR1 and CDR2: GTSNPN, SVGIG (reference sequence). V was clipped by 5 bases and J by 2 bases; unmatched bases: 4.

The J gene is TRBJ2-1, the V gene TRBV9; TRBD1 might be the D (6 bases). CDR3 size: 14 residues. In germline, CDR1 is SGDLS, CDR2 YYNGEE. V was cut by 3 bases and J by 0 bases, with 7 bases left in between. The CDR3 DNA follows: TGTGCCAGCAGCGGCAGGGGCTCCTACAATGAGCAGTTCTTC. Its translation is CASSGRGSYNEQFF.

The rearrangement links TRBV15 to TRBJ1-5; D is possibly TRBD1 (6 bases). V was shortened by 0 bases and J by 9 bases, with 15 bases between the two germline ends. The CDR3 extends over 15 amino acids. Per germline, CDR1 LNHNV and CDR2 YYDKDF (reference sequence). Here the CDR3 DNA reads TGTGCCACCAGCAGAGACACAGGGCTTCGAGGGCCCCAGCATTTT. Translation: CATSRDTGLRGPQHF.

The genes are TRBV9 and TRBJ2-2, with D possibly being TRBD1 (6 bases). Germline CDR1 and CDR2: SGDLS and YYNGEE. CDR3 length: 14 amino acids. Trimming shortened V by 4 bases and J by 6 bases, and 13 bases separated the two germline ends. CDR3 in DNA: TGTGCCAGCAGCACCTTACAGGGATCCGGGGAGCTGTTTTTT. Residues: CASSTLQGSGELFF.

The J gene is TRBJ2-2, the V gene TRBV6-4; possible D gene TRBD2, 6 bases. The CDR3 sequence is 16 residues long. Germline V gene sequence: CDR1 MRHNA, CDR2 SNTAGT. Trimming left V 7 bases short and J 1 base short, with 16 bases between. In DNA form, the CDR3 reads TGTGCCAGCACGGGATGGCGGGGCGAGAACACCGGGGAGCTGTTTTTT. Translated: CASTGWRGENTGELFF.